This TCR beta chain was recovered during a study of vaccination and CD4 T cells after COVID-19. Sequencing of the DNA from cultured CD4+ T cells was carried out with the Oncomine TCR Beta short-read assay. Using its own MiXCR run on the PCR reads, TCRdb lists one record per CDR3 protein. The table has fewer than 25,000 distinct CDR3 sequences, over 45% seen once. Specified treatment: approximately 9-day PBMC culture with coronavirus spike peptide pools or control peptides (ViraFEST assay). PBMCs were cultured at around 2 million per well with 9.5 to 10 IU/ml IL-2 and approximately 9.7 ug/ml peptide pools. Germline values: CDR1 SGHTA, CDR2 FQGNSA. Deletions cut 4 bases from V and 2 bases from J, with 9 bases between. This CDR3 comprises 13 residues. The table lists this clonotype with a few counts. The antigen remains unidentified.

Sequenced: CD4+ T cells from blood, cultured in vitro. The V gene is TRBV7-2, the J gene TRBJ2-7; D unclear. This TCR was sampled from a human donor who had recovered from COVID-19. In DNA, the CDR3 is TGTGCCAGCAGCTACAGTATAACCTACGAGCAGTACTTC. This codes for CASSYSITYEQYF.